This is a list of T cell receptor beta chains from one sample in a study of patients and donors after allogeneic stem cell transplantation. TCRdb re-derived calls from the RT-PCR reads in MiXCR, one entry per CDR3 protein. The sample has about a million distinct CDR3 sequences; approximately 18% are singletons. Sequencing was carried out using blood, either unsorted or a sorted T cell fraction (not recorded which). The receptor set was obtained from a human donor who was either an allogeneic HSCT recipient or a stem cell or donor lymphocyte infusion donor (not recorded which). It is not recorded whose cells these are; they may come from a transplant donor. The CDR3 runs from the conserved cysteine through the conserved F or W. Fields, in order: D gene, clone size, J gene, V gene, CDR3 protein. A D gene is named only where the DNA matches it firmly. The listing skips clone size in some rows; elsewhere it reads once, few, many or a size class.

d_gene: -; abundance: few; j_gene: TRBJ1-2; v_gene: TRBV21-1; CDR3aa: CASSPRDQPRRGYTF
d_gene: -; abundance: few; j_gene: TRBJ1-2; v_gene: TRBV7-9; CDR3aa: CASRQPDNYGYTF
d_gene: -; abundance: -; j_gene: TRBJ1-2; v_gene: TRBV2; CDR3aa: CASRSGNYGYTF
d_gene: -; abundance: few; j_gene: TRBJ1-5; v_gene: TRBV4-2; CDR3aa: CASSRGGGNSNQPQHF
d_gene: -; abundance: -; j_gene: TRBJ2-5; v_gene: TRBV10-3; CDR3aa: CAISAALLGETQYF
d_gene: TRBD1; abundance: few; j_gene: TRBJ1-2; v_gene: TRBV2; CDR3aa: CAAPSRQGGGYTF
d_gene: TRBD1; abundance: many; j_gene: TRBJ1-1; v_gene: TRBV5-1; CDR3aa: CASSAGQGRTEAFF
d_gene: -; abundance: many; j_gene: TRBJ2-1; v_gene: TRBV5-1; CDR3aa: CASSLAENNEQFF
d_gene: TRBD2; abundance: many; j_gene: TRBJ2-1; v_gene: TRBV5-1; CDR3aa: CASSSGLADNEQFF
d_gene: -; abundance: -; j_gene: TRBJ1-2; v_gene: TRBV3-1; CDR3aa: CASSHPGGGNTF
d_gene: -; abundance: -; j_gene: TRBJ2-3; v_gene: TRBV15; CDR3aa: CATSRETRLGTDTQYF
d_gene: TRBD1; abundance: -; j_gene: TRBJ1-5; v_gene: TRBV6-5; CDR3aa: CASSYATGVNQPQHF
d_gene: -; abundance: -; j_gene: TRBJ2-6; v_gene: TRBV6-5; CDR3aa: CASSYLTDFIGANVLTF
d_gene: TRBD1; abundance: -; j_gene: TRBJ1-3; v_gene: TRBV5-1; CDR3aa: CASSPGQGRTIYF
d_gene: -; abundance: -; j_gene: TRBJ2-7; v_gene: TRBV2; CDR3aa: CASSDLSSTKGWGAWEQYF
d_gene: TRBD1; abundance: -; j_gene: TRBJ2-2; v_gene: TRBV9; CDR3aa: CASSWDRAGGELFF
d_gene: -; abundance: -; j_gene: TRBJ2-3; v_gene: TRBV7-8; CDR3aa: CASSFGGPRDTQYF
d_gene: TRBD2; abundance: many; j_gene: TRBJ2-2; v_gene: TRBV9; CDR3aa: CASSPSGGHTGELFF
d_gene: TRBD1; abundance: few; j_gene: TRBJ1-1; v_gene: TRBV5-1; CDR3aa: CASSRMEGQGGAEAFF
d_gene: -; abundance: -; j_gene: TRBJ2-5; v_gene: TRBV7-9; CDR3aa: CASSQGRKETQYF
d_gene: TRBD1; abundance: -; j_gene: TRBJ2-2; v_gene: TRBV6-2/TRBV6-3; CDR3aa: CASSYHRDRGNGELFF
d_gene: -; abundance: -; j_gene: TRBJ2-3; v_gene: TRBV19; CDR3aa: CASSTHRVSDTQYF